Below are 29 T cell receptor beta chains sequenced from a single sample in a study of T cell responses to AZD1222 COVID-19 vaccine. TCRdb's copy holds only in-frame clones and misses some; the assay was immunoSEQ multiplex PCR. The sample contains 250,000 to 300,000 clones, around 92% of which appear only once. This specimen consisted of peripheral blood, obtained 28 days after the second AZD1222 dose. Source of these receptors: an adult who received the AZD1222 COVID-19 vaccine.

J is TRBJ1-6 and V is TRBV3-1 (or the pseudogene TRBV3-2), with D perhaps matching TRBD1 (6 bases). With 2 bases removed from V and 9 bases from J, the gap between germline ends came to 11 bases. The CDR3 runs to 14 residues. Germline V gives CDR1 LGHDT, CDR2 YNNKEL (reference sequence). The CDR3 coding sequence is TGTGCCAGCAGCCAAAGTCAGGGGCCTTCACCCCTCCACTTT. Translating it yields CASSQSQGPSPLHF.

This chain joins TRBV4-2 and TRBJ2-7; TRBD2 might be the D (5 bases). Germline V lookup: CDR1 LGHNA, CDR2 YNFKEQ. V was clipped by 0 bases and J by 6 bases, with 21 bases between them. The CDR3 is 17 amino acids. The CDR3 region is CASSQDTSGLSYLEQYF. CDR3 DNA: TGTGCCAGCAGCCAAGATACTAGTGGCCTTTCTTATCTCGAGCAGTACTTC.

This clone has only one observation. The chain employs TRBV4-1 and TRBJ1-5; D possibly corresponds to TRBD1 (5 bases). Germline V gene data show CDR1 as MGHRA and CDR2 as YSYEKL. The CDR3 consists of 15 residues. V was clipped by 3 bases and J by 4 bases, with 13 bases between them. DNA for the CDR3: TGCGCCAGCAGCCAGGGAGAGGGGCAGAATCAGCCCCAGCATTTT. Its protein is CASSQGEGQNQPQHF.

The genes are TRBV28 and TRBJ1-1; D unclear. Germline CDR1 is MDHEN and CDR2 is SYDVKM. V lost 10 bases and J 0 bases, leaving 15 bases between the germline ends. CDR3 length: 14 residues. The CDR3 DNA is TGTGCCACCTGTACGGCCAGGATGAACACTGAAGCTTTCTTT. As protein: CATCTARMNTEAFF.

The chain is built from TRBV5-1 and TRBJ1-2; D gene uncertain. The CDR3 totals 13 residues. Germline CDR1 and CDR2: SGHRS and YFSETQ. V was cut by 4 bases and J by 2 bases, with 9 bases left in between. CDR3: CASSKARNYGYTF. The CDR3 DNA reads as TGCGCCAGCAGCAAAGCGCGGAACTATGGCTACACCTTC.

V gene TRBV9 combines with J gene TRBJ1-2, with D maybe TRBD1 (6 bases). The V end lost 3 bases, the J end lost 4 bases, and 13 bases lay between the germline ends. CDR1 and CDR2 from the germline V gene are SGDLS and YYNGEE. The CDR3 runs 14 residues. This CDR3 reads CASSEGGGSYGYTF. CDR3 nucleotide sequence: TGTGCCAGCAGCGAAGGGGGTGGAAGCTATGGCTACACCTTC.

This clone was seen only a few times. This chain joins TRBV4-1 and TRBJ1-2; 10 nucleotides line up with TRBD1. Germline assignment: CDR1 MGHRA and CDR2 YSYEKL. V lost 2 bases and J lost 1; bases outside the gene matches: 4. The CDR3 covers 16 residues. In nucleotides, the CDR3 is TGCGCCAGCAGCCAATTCGGACAGGGGGTTAACTATGGCTACACCTTC. Its protein product is CASSQFGQGVNYGYTF.

The rearrangement uses TRBV18 and TRBJ2-5, with D unclear. Between the trimmed V and J ends, which lost 4 bases and 2 bases, there was a span of 2 bases. Germline assignment: CDR1 KGHSH and CDR2 LQKENI. There are 11 residues in the CDR3. CDR3 amino acids: CASSRQETQYF. The CDR3 DNA reads as TGTGCCAGCTCACGGCAAGAGACCCAGTACTTC.

The J gene is TRBJ2-7, the V gene TRBV3-1 (or the pseudogene TRBV3-2), with 7 bases aligning to TRBD1. V lost 3 bases and J lost 3; bases outside the gene matches: 5. Germline V lookup: CDR1 LGHDT, CDR2 YNNKEL (reference sequence). The CDR3 runs to 14 residues. The CDR3 bases are TGTGCCAGCAGCCAGGGACAGAGTTTCTACGAGCAGTACTTC. Its translation is CASSQGQSFYEQYF.

The chain recombines TRBV6-5 with TRBJ2-5; 7 bases line up with TRBD1. V shed 5 bases, J shed 2 bases, and the junction held 2 bases outside the gene matches. Germline assignment: CDR1 MNHEY and CDR2 SVGAGI. CDR3 length equals 13 residues. The CDR3 DNA sequence: TGTGCCAGCAGTAGGGACAGACAAGAGACCCAGTACTTC. As protein: CASSRDRQETQYF.

This chain uses TRBV20-1 with TRBJ2-5; weak D call: TRBD2 (5 bases). The CDR3 covers 11 residues. V lost 6 bases and J lost 1, with 6 bases in between. CDR1 and CDR2 (germline): DFQATT, SNEGSKA (reference sequence). The CDR3 DNA sequence: TGCAGTGCGGACTTCCAAGAGACCCAGTACTTC. It is translated as CSADFQETQYF.

The chain has TRBV27 and TRBJ2-6; D assignment may be TRBD1 or TRBD2 (6 bases each). V was cut by 3 bases and J by 2 bases, with 8 bases left in between. This CDR3 is 15 amino acids long. Per germline, CDR1 MNHEY and CDR2 SMNVEV (reference sequence). CDR3 nucleotide sequence: TGTGCCAGCAGTTTCGGGGGCGCTGGGGCCAACGTCCTGACTTTC. Translation gives CASSFGGAGANVLTF.

This chain connects TRBV2 to TRBJ2-7; 9 nucleotides match TRBD1. V lost 7 bases to trimming and J lost 1 base; unmatched junction nucleotides: 17. Germline CDR1 SNHLY, CDR2 FYNNEI. CDR3 length: 18 residues. The CDR3 protein is CASILRPGTGSGSYEQYF. CDR3 nucleotide sequence: TGTGCCAGCATCCTTCGTCCCGGGACAGGGTCGGGGTCCTACGAGCAGTACTTC.

The rearrangement links TRBV4-3 to TRBJ2-1; D might be TRBD1 (5 bases). The CDR3 length is 14 residues. Germline CDR1 and CDR2: LGHNA and YSLEER. The V and J ends lost 4 bases and 10 bases respectively, with 17 bases between them. The CDR3 sequence is CASSLREGAGEQFF. CDR3 coding DNA: TGCGCCAGCAGCCTAAGAGAAGGGGCCGGGGAGCAGTTCTTC.

A word on this clone: Other DNA sequences of this sample code for an identical CDR3. CDR3 bases: TGTGCCAGCAGTTTAGACCTCTACGAGCAGTACTTC. It yields the protein CASSLDLYEQYF. The chain has TRBV2 and TRBJ2-7; no definite D call. V was trimmed by 5 bases and J by 3 bases, leaving 8 bases between them. The germline CDR1 and CDR2 sequences are SNHLY and FYNNEI. The CDR3 is made up of 12 amino acids.

V and J are TRBV28 and TRBJ1-6, with TRBD1 matching over 8 bases. The CDR3 sequence is 14 residues long. The germline V gene encodes CDR1 MDHEN and CDR2 SYDVKM. Trimming cost V 6 bases and J 7 bases; bases outside gene matches: 5. The CDR3 is CASRSTGANSPLHF. For the CDR3, the DNA is TGTGCCAGCAGATCGACAGGGGCGAATTCACCCCTCCACTTT. Based on the CDR3 plus reference TRBV28 and TRBJ1-6, the full variable domain is DVKVTQSSRYLVKRTGEKVFLECVQDMDHENMFWYRQDPGLGLRLIYFSYDVKMKEKGDIPEGYSVSREKKERFSLILESASTNQTSMYLCASRSTGANSPLHFGNGTRLTVT.

The genes are TRBV7-2 and TRBJ1-2; D gene uncertain. The CDR3 sequence is 13 residues long. Germline CDR1 reads SGHTA; CDR2 reads FQGNSA. The ends were cut back, 3 bases at V and 4 bases at J, with 9 bases in the middle. In nucleotides, the CDR3 is TGTGCCAGCAGCTTTGGGCGCGTCTATGGCTACACCTTC. Translation gives CASSFGRVYGYTF.

J is TRBJ1-1 and V is TRBV13; 7 nucleotides line up with TRBD1. Germline V CDR1 and CDR2: PRHDT, FYEKMQ (reference sequence). This CDR3 is built from 16 residues. V was pared by 0 bases and J by 1 base, with 5 bases of the junction left unmatched. The CDR3 here is CASSLGLRQGNTEAFF. The CDR3 DNA sequence: TGTGCCAGCAGCTTAGGCCTCCGACAGGGGAACACTGAAGCTTTCTTT.

The V call is TRBV27, the J call TRBJ1-2; D possibly corresponds to TRBD1 (6 bases). Germline lookup yields CDR1 MNHEY and CDR2 SMNVEV (reference sequence). Trimming left V 6 bases short and J 1 base short, with 15 bases between. The CDR3 length is 15 residues. The CDR3 reads CASSSFDRSNYGYTF. DNA for the CDR3: TGTGCCAGCAGCTCCTTCGACAGGAGTAACTATGGCTACACCTTC.

The chain links TRBV7-9 to TRBJ1-5; no clear D gene. Germline loops: CDR1 SEHNR, CDR2 FQNEAQ (reference sequence). V lost 3 bases, J lost 5 bases, and 8 bases lay in between. The CDR3 has 13 amino acids. CDR3 amino acids: CASSFSADQPQHF. In DNA form, the CDR3 reads TGTGCCAGCAGCTTTTCGGCGGATCAGCCCCAGCATTTT.

The chain has TRBV27 and TRBJ1-1; D is unresolved. Germline V CDR1 and CDR2: MNHEY, SMNVEV (reference sequence). This CDR3 spans 14 amino acids. Trimming shortened V by 3 bases and J by 0 bases, and 8 bases separated the two germline ends. CDR3 nucleotide sequence: TGTGCCAGCAGTTTTCGAAACATGAACACTGAAGCTTTCTTT. Its protein product is CASSFRNMNTEAFF.

The chain recombines TRBV14 with TRBJ2-1; D remains ambiguous. This CDR3 is built from 16 residues. The V end was cut by 4 bases, the J end by 1 base, with 14 bases between. Germline V gene lookup returns CDR1 SGHDN and CDR2 FVKESK. CDR3: CASSPRLRLSYNEQFF. The CDR3, as DNA: TGTGCCAGCAGCCCAAGACTCCGCCTATCCTACAATGAGCAGTTCTTC.

V and J are TRBV11-1 and TRBJ1-1; a possible D gene is TRBD1 (6 bases). Trimming took 3 bases from V and 0 from J, leaving 11 bases between them. CDR1 and CDR2 (germline): SGHAT, FQDESV (reference sequence). The CDR3 has 15 amino acids. The CDR3 spells CASSFLDSLNTEAFF. The CDR3 DNA reads as TGTGCCAGCAGCTTTCTGGACAGTTTGAACACTGAAGCTTTCTTT.

The chain's CDR3 is CASSLELVGTGGYNEQFF. The DNA of the CDR3 is TGTGCCAGCAGCTTAGAGCTCGTCGGGACAGGGGGATACAATGAGCAGTTCTTC. The gene calls are TRBV7-8 and TRBJ2-1; 11 nucleotides align to TRBD1. The CDR3 is made up of 18 amino acids. V was pared by 1 base and J by 4 bases, with 9 bases of the junction left unmatched. Germline CDR1 SGHVS, CDR2 FQNEAQ.

The genes are TRBV5-6 and TRBJ2-3, with 9 bases lining up with TRBD2. This CDR3 has 16 residues. Germline V gene data show CDR1 as SGHDT and CDR2 as YYEEEE. The trim removed 4 bases at V and 0 bases at J, leaving 6 bases unmatched. Here the CDR3 DNA reads TGTGCCAGCAGCCTCTCGGGACTAGCCAGCACAGATACGCAGTATTTT. The encoded protein is CASSLSGLASTDTQYF.

This clone was observed a single time. The chain joins TRBV6-1 to TRBJ1-6; D gene uncertain. The CDR3 covers 11 residues. CDR1 is MNHNS, CDR2 SASEGT, per germline. Trimming took 1 base from V and 8 from J, leaving 0 bases between them. The CDR3 bases are TGTGCCAGCAGTGAAGATTCACCCCTCCACTTT. This gives the protein CASSEDSPLHF.

The CDR3: CASKLAGGPEQFF. For the CDR3, the DNA is TGTGCCAGTAAACTAGCGGGGGGTCCAGAGCAGTTCTTC. The chain uses TRBV5-4 and TRBJ2-1, with 12 bases aligning to TRBD2. This CDR3 spans 13 amino acids. The germline V gene encodes CDR1 SGHNT and CDR2 YYREEE (reference sequence). The trim removed 8 bases at V and 10 bases at J, leaving 7 bases unmatched.

In DNA form, the CDR3 reads TGCGCCAGCAGCCAAGATCCGGGCGCTGGGGCCAACGTCCTGACTTTC. It encodes CASSQDPGAGANVLTF. The V and J genes are TRBV4-3 and TRBJ2-6; D remains ambiguous. The V and J ends lost 0 bases and 2 bases respectively, with 8 bases between them. Germline CDR1 is LGHNA and CDR2 is YSLEER. This CDR3 has 16 residues.

The chain links TRBV11-3 to TRBJ2-7, with TRBD2 matching over 9 bases. Germline CDR1 and CDR2: SGHNT and YENEEA. V trimming: 5 bases; J trimming: 6 bases; junction bases outside the gene matches: 8. The CDR3 loop spans 14 amino acids. The CDR3 spells CASSPAGGIGEQYF. CDR3 DNA sequence: TGTGCCAGCAGCCCAGCGGGGGGTATTGGCGAGCAGTACTTC. Full variable domain (missing parts from reference TRBV11-3 and TRBJ2-7): EAGVVQSPRYKIIEKKQPVAFWCNPISGHNTLYWYLQNLGQGPELLIRYENEEAVDDSQLPKDRFSAERLKGVDSTLKIQPAELGDSAVYLCASSPAGGIGEQYFGPGTRLTVT.